The rows below give T cell receptor beta chains drawn from one sample of a study of post-analysis software for immune sequencing data. TCRdb re-called the PCR reads through MiXCR, storing one row per CDR3 protein. The sample records some 890,000 distinct CDR3 sequences, 53% being singletons. Sequencing was carried out using blood. These receptor sequences come from a girl aged 5-17 years with multiple sclerosis. Both conserved end residues are part of each CDR3. Fields, in order: clone size, D gene, V gene, J gene, CDR3 protein, CDR3 DNA. D genes are given only for firm matches. Not every row has a clone size; where given, it reads once, few, many or a size class.

NA	NA	TRBV28	TRBJ1-1	CASSQNGRGVSTEAFF	TGTGCCAGCAGTCAGAATGGTAGGGGGGTTAGTACTGAAGCTTTCTTT
NA	TRBD2	TRBV11-2	TRBJ2-1	CASSLVLAFINEQFF	TGTGCCAGCAGCTTAGTACTAGCGTTCATAAATGAGCAGTTCTTC
NA	TRBD2	TRBV29-1	TRBJ2-3	CSVEDRASGAFTDTQYF	TGCAGCGTTGAAGACCGGGCTAGCGGGGCCTTCACAGATACGCAGTATTTT
NA	NA	TRBV12-3/TRBV12-4	TRBJ2-3	CATLCREWTDTQYF	TGTGCCACCCTCTGCCGGGAGTGGACAGATACGCAGTATTTT
few	NA	TRBV5-1	TRBJ2-5	CASSQTGMETQYF	TGCGCCAGCAGTCAGACGGGGATGGAGACCCAGTACTTC
NA	NA	TRBV29-1	TRBJ2-6	CSAGTISGANVLTF	TGCAGCGCCGGGACAATCTCTGGGGCCAACGTCCTGACTTTC
NA	TRBD1	TRBV6-5	TRBJ2-7	CASSYMDRSDEQYF	TGTGCCAGCAGTTACATGGACAGGTCCGACGAGCAGTACTTC
NA	NA	TRBV7-3	TRBJ2-1	CASSLIVGSSYNEQFF	TGTGCCAGCAGCTTAATTGTGGGGAGCTCCTACAATGAGCAGTTCTTC
NA	TRBD1	TRBV20-1	TRBJ2-7	CSARDRVFSYEQYF	TGCAGTGCCCGGGACAGGGTATTTTCCTACGAGCAGTACTTC
few	TRBD2	TRBV12-3/TRBV12-4	TRBJ2-1	CASGEAGGRNEQFF	TGTGCCAGCGGGGAAGCGGGGGGGAGAAATGAGCAGTTCTTC
NA	NA	TRBV12-3/TRBV12-4	TRBJ2-3	CASTNDRSTDTQYF	TGTGCCAGCACCAACGACAGGAGCACAGATACGCAGTATTTT
NA	TRBD1	TRBV12-3/TRBV12-4	TRBJ1-1	CASSPGNRGYTEAFF	TGTGCCAGCAGCCCCGGAAACAGGGGCTACACTGAAGCTTTCTTT
NA	TRBD2	TRBV7-7	TRBJ2-3	CASSPRLGSGGTDTQYF	TGTGCTAGCAGCCCCAGGCTGGGGTCGGGAGGGACAGATACGCAGTATTTT
once	NA	TRBV7-3	TRBJ2-1	CASSRPAGSESSYNEQFF	TGTGCCAGCAGCCGCCCCGCGGGTAGCGAGAGCTCCTACAATGAGCAGTTCTTC
NA	NA	TRBV6-6	TRBJ1-4	CASTFSTGPGGKLFF	TGTGCCAGCACGTTTTCGACAGGCCCTGGGGGAAAACTGTTTTTT
NA	NA	TRBV5-1	TRBJ2-4	CASSPRTENIQYF	TGTGCCAGCAGCCCCCGGACTGAAAACATTCAGTACTTC
few	NA	TRBV4-1	TRBJ2-3	CASSQGSTDTQYF	TGTGCCAGCAGTCAGGGTTCCACAGATACGCAGTATTTT
NA	NA	TRBV12-3/TRBV12-4	TRBJ2-7	CASRKMSGYEQYF	TGTGCCAGCAGAAAAATGTCGGGCTACGAGCAGTACTTC
few	TRBD2	TRBV29-1	TRBJ2-1	CSGTSGDNEQFF	TGCAGCGGGACTAGCGGGGACAATGAGCAGTTCTTC
few	NA	TRBV7-2	TRBJ1-1	CASSARAGNTEAFF	TGTGCCAGCAGCGCCCGGGCGGGGAACACTGAAGCTTTCTTT
NA	TRBD1	TRBV19	TRBJ2-1	CASSLGDRAYNEQFF	TGTGCCAGTAGCCTTGGGGACAGGGCCTACAATGAGCAGTTCTTC
few	NA	TRBV5-5	TRBJ2-6	CASSLGGVTGANVLTF	TGTGCCAGCAGCTTGGGAGGGGTGACTGGGGCCAACGTCCTGACTTTC
NA	NA	TRBV9	TRBJ2-1	CASSVDGRTGNEQFF	TGTGCCAGCAGCGTAGACGGACGGACGGGCAATGAGCAGTTCTTC
once	NA	TRBV29-1	TRBJ2-1	CSVEAGSRGSEQFF	TGCAGCGTTGAAGCGGGGAGTCGAGGCAGTGAGCAGTTCTTC
NA	NA	TRBV7-8	TRBJ1-2	CASNMDGWDYGYTF	TGTGCCAGCAACATGGACGGATGGGACTATGGCTACACCTTC
NA	TRBD1	TRBV3-1	TRBJ1-2	CASSQVGGTGHHGYTF	TGTGCCAGCAGCCAAGTCGGAGGGACAGGGCATCATGGCTACACCTTC
NA	NA	TRBV2	TRBJ1-1	CASSPGTRLQAFF	TGTGCCAGCAGTCCCGGGACGAGGTTGCAAGCTTTCTTT
NA	NA	TRBV20-1	TRBJ1-1	CSASRTRSAEAFF	TGCAGTGCTTCTAGGACTAGGAGCGCTGAAGCTTTCTTT
NA	NA	TRBV7-8	TRBJ2-7	CASTDRVPSSYEQYF	TGTGCCAGCACCGACCGGGTCCCCAGCTCCTACGAGCAGTACTTC
NA	NA	TRBV2	TRBJ2-6	CASSKGGTGANVLTF	TGTGCCAGCAGTAAGGGCGGGACTGGGGCCAACGTCCTGACTTTT
NA	NA	TRBV10-3	TRBJ2-7	CAISWGGQTYEQYF	TGTGCCATCAGCTGGGGGGGACAAACCTACGAGCAGTACTTC
NA	NA	TRBV5-1	TRBJ1-2	CASSLGRTNNYGYTF	TGCGCCAGCAGCTTGGGTCGGACGAATAACTATGGCTACACCTTC
NA	TRBD2	TRBV20-1	TRBJ2-7	CSAWASGMGVGPYEQYF	TGCAGTGCCTGGGCTAGCGGGATGGGGGTCGGGCCCTACGAGCAGTACTTC
few	NA	TRBV12-3/TRBV12-4	TRBJ2-1	CASSSLELYNEQFF	TGTGCCAGCAGTTCTCTAGAACTATACAATGAGCAGTTCTTC
few	NA	TRBV5-1	TRBJ2-7	CASSSGTLSYEQYF	TGTGCCAGCAGCTCAGGGACCCTTAGCTACGAGCAGTACTTC
few	NA	TRBV12-3/TRBV12-4	TRBJ2-1	CASSETLVRDEQFF	TGTGCCAGCAGCGAGACCCTGGTGCGGGATGAGCAGTTCTTC
NA	NA	TRBV11-2	TRBJ2-5	CASSLGNGRETQYF	TGTGCCAGCAGCTTAGGTAACGGGCGAGAGACCCAGTACTTC